Presented here are 12 T cell receptor beta chains from one specimen sequenced in a study of technical replicates of blood from a few donors. The assay was immunoSEQ multiplex PCR, and TCRdb's table has in-frame clones only and misses some. This table has approximately 51,000 clones, approximately 92% appearing once. The sequenced sample consisted of PBMCs. The receptors were sampled from a human donor in good health. Some clones in this sample may be carry-over from other donors' samples.

The chain has TRBV29-1 and TRBJ1-2, with unresolved D. In germline, CDR1 is SQVTM, CDR2 ANQGSEA. This CDR3 has 14 amino acids. V was cut by 7 bases and J by 7 bases, with 22 bases left in between. This CDR3 is CSAQSGESVGGYTF. Here the CDR3 DNA reads TGCAGCGCCCAGAGTGGGGAGAGCGTTGGTGGCTACACCTTC.

This chain links TRBV11-3 with TRBJ2-7, with TRBD1 matching 9 bases. V gave up 2 bases and J gave up 6 bases; unmatched junction bases: 11. The CDR3 is 16 residues long. CDR1 and CDR2 (germline): SGHNT, YENEEA. The CDR3 is CASSLSTTGGSVEQYF. In nucleotides, the CDR3 is TGTGCCAGCAGCTTATCGACAACAGGGGGCTCTGTCGAGCAGTACTTC. Drawing the rest from reference TRBV11-3 and TRBJ2-7, the complete variable domain is EAGVVQSPRYKIIEKKQPVAFWCNPISGHNTLYWYLQNLGQGPELLIRYENEEAVDDSQLPKDRFSAERLKGVDSTLKIQPAELGDSAVYLCASSLSTTGGSVEQYFGPGTRLTVT.

This clone was picked up a small number of times. V usage is TRBV7-9 and J usage is TRBJ1-1; 8 nucleotides line up with TRBD1. This CDR3 comprises 15 residues. Trimming removed 5 bases from V and 0 bases from J; junction bases left unmatched: 5. Germline CDR1 and CDR2: SEHNR and FQNEAQ (reference sequence). CDR3 DNA sequence: TGTGCCAGCAGCCCCCGGGACAGGTTGAACACTGAAGCTTTCTTT. Protein sequence: CASSPRDRLNTEAFF.

The rearrangement uses TRBV7-9 and TRBJ1-4, with D unclear. The ends were cut back, 1 base at V and 8 bases at J, with 8 bases in the middle. The CDR3 consists of 13 residues. Germline CDR1 and CDR2: SEHNR and FQNEAQ (reference sequence). The CDR3 protein is CASSLGHWEKLFF. CDR3 nucleotides: TGTGCCAGCAGCTTAGGACATTGGGAAAAACTGTTTTTT.

The chain employs TRBV6-5 and TRBJ1-2; TRBD1 matches 7 bases. With 5 bases clipped from V and 3 bases from J, the junction kept 3 bases outside the gene matches. CDR1 is MNHEY and CDR2 is SVGAGI in the germline V gene. The CDR3 length is 13 residues. This CDR3 is CASSEQGHYGYTF. For the CDR3, the DNA is TGTGCCAGCAGTGAACAGGGGCACTATGGCTACACCTTC.

The CDR3 protein is CATSRQGNYGYTF. CDR3 DNA sequence: TGTGCCACTTCCCGACAGGGAAACTATGGCTACACCTTC. This chain connects TRBV2 to TRBJ1-2, with TRBD1 identical over 7 bases. The CDR3 contains 13 residues. V was clipped by 10 bases and J by 2 bases; unmatched bases: 7. Germline assignment: CDR1 SNHLY and CDR2 FYNNEI.

The chain links TRBV27 to TRBJ1-6; 7 bases are shared with TRBD1. V was pared by 4 bases and J by 7 bases, with 13 bases of the junction left unmatched. Looked up from germline, CDR1 is MNHEY and CDR2 is SMNVEV (reference sequence). The CDR3 has 17 amino acids. CDR3: CASSSSTGTTRNSPLHF. The CDR3 nucleotides are TGTGCCAGCAGTTCCTCGACAGGGACGACGCGGAATTCACCCCTCCACTTT.

This rearrangement joins TRBV7-6 to TRBJ1-3; TRBD1 matches 7 bases. The trim removed 4 bases at V and 1 base at J, leaving 7 bases unmatched. CDR1 and CDR2 (germline): SGHVS, FNYEAQ. The CDR3 consists of 16 residues. CDR3 DNA sequence: TGTGCCAGCAGCTCCATACAGGGGCCTTCTGGAAACACCATATATTTT. This gives the protein CASSSIQGPSGNTIYF.

The chain recombines TRBV4-2 with TRBJ2-3; 7 bases agree with TRBD2. The germline V gene has CDR1 LGHNA and CDR2 YNFKEQ. This CDR3 region has 16 residues. V shed 0 bases and J 4 bases; nucleotides not matched to a gene: 7. CDR3 in DNA: TGTGCCAGCAGCCAAGAGGAGGGCGGGAGATCAGATACGCAGTATTTT. Protein sequence: CASSQEEGGRSDTQYF.

This clone has a single count. The chain carries TRBV25-1 and TRBJ1-2; 7 bases agree with TRBD1. This CDR3 spans 15 amino acids. Germline loops: CDR1 MGHDK, CDR2 SYGVNS. Trimming took 6 bases from V and 7 from J; bases not matched to a gene: 14. The CDR3 DNA reads as TGTGCCAGCAGCAAACCGACACAGGGGTTCGTTGGCTACACCTTC. It encodes CASSKPTQGFVGYTF.

The genes are TRBV15 and TRBJ2-2; 10 nucleotides line up with TRBD1. Germline trimming cut 6 bases from V and 4 bases from J; bases unmatched to any gene: 8. The CDR3 runs to 16 residues. Germline loops: CDR1 LNHNV, CDR2 YYDKDF (reference sequence). In nucleotides, the CDR3 is TGTGCCACCAGTTCGGGACAGGGGTGGGGCACCGGGGAGCTGTTTTTT. It is translated as CATSSGQGWGTGELFF.

This clone occurred once. The chain combines TRBV5-1 with TRBJ2-5; TRBD2 matches 8 bases. The J call may be faulty, since TRBJ2-7 better matches the DNA end. CDR3 length: 15 amino acids. Germline V gives CDR1 SGHRS, CDR2 YFSETQ. The CDR3 loop is CASSRGGPDLSEQYF. The CDR3 nucleotides are TGCGCCAGCAGCCGGGGGGGCCCAGACCTCAGCGAGCAGTACTTC.